This T cell receptor beta chain came from a study of response to subunit inactivated influenza vaccine. Whole-study findings and limits: Few new T cells, the authors suggested, are recruited by each seasonal influenza vaccination.

Germline loops: CDR1 DFQATT, CDR2 SNEGSKA (reference sequence). Trimming removed 4 bases from V and 3 bases from J, with 13 bases in between. This CDR3 region has 13 residues. A single record per CDR3 protein comes from TCRdb applying MiXCR to the RT-PCR reads. The repertoire holds about 830,000 distinct CDR3 sequences, with about a fifth as singletons. This clonotype has at least ten counts. No antigen is known for it. The TCR comes from a man aged 50 or older who received an inactivated influenza vaccine. The chain uses TRBV20-1 and TRBJ2-7; D is tentatively TRBD1 or TRBD2 (5 bases each). Specimen: PBMCs from blood, collected 4 to 6 days after vaccination. The CDR3 here is CSAIPGPGYEQYF. DNA of the CDR3: TGCAGTGCTATACCGGGACCCGGCTACGAGCAGTACTTC.